What follows are 18 T cell receptor beta chains derived from one specimen sequenced in a study of blood T cell repertoires in COVID-19. The assay was immunoSEQ multiplex PCR, and TCRdb's table has in-frame clones only and misses some. In the table there are some 200,000 clones, about 88% of which are singletons. The sample was PBMCs or T cells enriched from blood (not recorded which). The receptor set was obtained from a woman between 18 and 29 years old who had recovered from COVID-19.

The gene calls are TRBV27 and TRBJ2-1; 8 nucleotides line up with TRBD2. V lost 5 bases to trimming and J lost 6 bases; unmatched junction nucleotides: 3. This CDR3 contains 13 residues. CDR1 is MNHEY, CDR2 SMNVEV, per germline (reference sequence). CDR3 in amino acids: CASSISGANEQFF. The CDR3 DNA is TGTGCCAGCAGTATTAGCGGGGCCAATGAGCAGTTCTTC.

The chain uses TRBV9 and TRBJ2-1; 7 bases map to TRBD1. V gave up 3 bases and J gave up 1 base; unmatched junction bases: 10. The length of the CDR3 is 17 residues. In germline, CDR1 is SGDLS, CDR2 YYNGEE. This CDR3 reads CASSAPVWDRSYNEQFF. The CDR3 DNA follows: TGTGCCAGCAGCGCACCGGTATGGGACAGATCCTACAATGAGCAGTTCTTC.

This clone was counted once. This chain uses TRBV2 with TRBJ1-1, with 7 positions matching TRBD1. The CDR3 extends over 13 amino acids. CDR1 and CDR2 (germline): SNHLY, FYNNEI. V gave up 8 bases and J gave up 6 bases; unmatched junction bases: 9. Written as DNA, the CDR3 is TGTGCCAGCCCCGGGACAGTTAACGCTGAAGCTTTCTTT. Translated: CASPGTVNAEAFF.

The V and J genes are TRBV4-1 and TRBJ2-1, with 12 bases lining up with TRBD2. This CDR3 region has 17 residues. Unmatched junction bases numbered 4, after V lost 0 bases and J lost 4 bases. Germline V gene lookup returns CDR1 MGHRA and CDR2 YSYEKL. The CDR3, as DNA: TGCGCCAGCAGCCAAGAAACTAGCGGGAGGACTTACAATGAGCAGTTCTTC. It specifies CASSQETSGRTYNEQFF.

This chain connects TRBV27 to TRBJ2-1, with 11 bases matching TRBD2. Germline values: CDR1 MNHEY, CDR2 SMNVEV (reference sequence). Trimming removed 7 bases from V and 4 bases from J; junction bases left unmatched: 6. CDR3 length: 15 residues. In DNA form, the CDR3 reads TGTGCCAGCACAGCCGGGACTAGCGGTTACAATGAGCAGTTCTTC. Translating it yields CASTAGTSGYNEQFF.

The chain is built from TRBV30 and TRBJ1-4; no firm D call. CDR3 length equals 13 residues. Germline CDR1 is GTSNPN and CDR2 is SVGIG (reference sequence). V lost 5 bases, J lost 1 base, and 8 bases lay in between. The CDR3 region is CAWERGTNEKLFF. Written as DNA, the CDR3 is TGTGCCTGGGAGCGGGGAACTAATGAAAAACTGTTTTTT.

The chain combines TRBV2 with TRBJ2-1; TRBD2 agrees at 7 bases. The germline gives CDR1 SNHLY, CDR2 FYNNEI. V shed 6 bases and J 10 bases; nucleotides not matched to a gene: 9. The CDR3 runs to 13 residues. The CDR3 sequence: CASRWLADGEQFF. CDR3 bases: TGTGCCAGCAGGTGGCTAGCGGACGGGGAGCAGTTCTTC.

The chain couples TRBV2 to TRBJ1-1; 9 bases match TRBD1. J gave up 4 bases and V 4 bases, and 10 bases lay outside the gene matches. Germline-derived CDR1 and CDR2 are SNHLY and FYNNEI. CDR3 length: 16 residues. CDR3: CASSAPWDRVSTEAFF. The CDR3 DNA is TGTGCCAGCAGTGCTCCATGGGACAGGGTTAGCACTGAAGCTTTCTTT.

The rearrangement uses TRBV9 and TRBJ2-1, with 8 bases that match TRBD2. V dropped 0 bases and J dropped 1; count of bases not matched to a gene: 9. The CDR3 is 18 amino acids. Germline V gene lookup returns CDR1 SGDLS and CDR2 YYNGEE. CDR3 nucleotide sequence: TGTGCCAGCAGCGTAGAGGGCGGGGGGACCCTTTCCTACAATGAGCAGTTCTTC. It yields the protein CASSVEGGGTLSYNEQFF.

This clone has just one count. V is TRBV27 and J is TRBJ2-5; 8 positions agree with TRBD1. The CDR3 loop spans 15 amino acids. V was pared by 3 bases and J by 5 bases, with 8 bases of the junction left unmatched. Per germline, CDR1 MNHEY and CDR2 SMNVEV (reference sequence). The CDR3 bases are TGTGCCAGCAGTTTCCGGGACAGGCTAGGGGAGACCCAGTACTTC. It codes for CASSFRDRLGETQYF.

The chain uses TRBV9 and TRBJ2-5, with a possible D match to TRBD1 (5 bases). Trimming took 1 base from V and 5 from J, leaving 6 bases between them. Germline CDR1 reads SGDLS; CDR2 reads YYNGEE. This CDR3 comprises 12 residues. The CDR3 spells CASSVQGETQYF. As DNA, the CDR3 is TGTGCCAGCAGCGTACAGGGTGAGACCCAGTACTTC.

The J gene is TRBJ2-5, the V gene TRBV6-5; D is undetermined. From germline, CDR1 is MNHEY and CDR2 SVGAGI. The CDR3 spans 13 residues. With 6 bases removed from V and 0 bases from J, the gap between germline ends came to 8 bases. CDR3 coding DNA: TGTGCCAGCAGAAGTCGGTACCAAGAGACCCAGTACTTC. This codes for CASRSRYQETQYF.

The chain couples TRBV14 to TRBJ2-5; D not resolved. V lost 4 bases and J lost 3, with 3 bases in between. The CDR3 sequence is 11 residues long. The germline gives CDR1 SGHDN, CDR2 FVKESK. Written as DNA, the CDR3 is TGTGCCAGCAGCCGCGAAGAGACCCAGTACTTC. Translating it yields CASSREETQYF.

The rearrangement uses TRBV11-2 and TRBJ2-1; TRBD1 might be the D (6 bases). The CDR3 runs 13 residues. Trimming took 3 bases from V and 9 from J, leaving 12 bases between them. Germline V gene lookup returns CDR1 SGHAT and CDR2 FQNNGV. The CDR3 DNA reads TGTGCCAGCAGCTTTACGGTAGGGGGTGAGCAGTTCTTC. It yields the protein CASSFTVGGEQFF.

This chain uses TRBV28 with TRBJ2-7; 8 bases match TRBD1. With 7 bases clipped from V and 2 bases from J, the junction kept 4 bases outside the gene matches. Germline V lookup: CDR1 MDHEN, CDR2 SYDVKM. This CDR3 spans 13 amino acids. CDR3 coding DNA: TGTGCCAGCACCCCCAGGGGGCCCTACGAGCAGTACTTC. It specifies CASTPRGPYEQYF.

The J gene is TRBJ2-1, the V gene TRBV7-2; TRBD1 agrees at 9 bases. V dropped 4 bases and J dropped 6; count of bases not matched to a gene: 7. The germline gives CDR1 SGHTA, CDR2 FQGNSA. The CDR3 is 15 residues long. The CDR3 DNA reads as TGTGCCAGCAGCTCCTCGGGACAGGGTTCCAATGAGCAGTTCTTC. Amino acids: CASSSSGQGSNEQFF.

This chain links TRBV10-3 with TRBJ2-7, with D perhaps matching TRBD2 (6 bases). V lost 2 bases and J 4 bases, leaving 18 bases between the germline ends. Germline V gene data show CDR1 as ENHRY and CDR2 as SYGVKD. CDR3 length: 16 residues. CDR3 nucleotides: TGTGCCATCAGTGAGCACGGGGGTGGACGTGGGTACGAGCAGTACTTC. It is translated as CAISEHGGGRGYEQYF.

The chain couples TRBV27 to TRBJ2-6; a possible D gene is TRBD2 (6 bases). CDR1 and CDR2 from the germline V gene are MNHEY and SMNVEV (reference sequence). The CDR3 covers 15 residues. The germline V and J ends were trimmed by 8 bases and 0 bases, with 11 bases remaining between them. CDR3 sequence reads: CASALGGSGANVLTF. DNA of the CDR3: TGTGCCAGCGCCCTCGGGGGCTCTGGGGCCAACGTCCTGACTTTC. Full variable domain (rest looked up from reference TRBV27 and TRBJ2-6): EAQVTQNPRYLITVTGKKLTVTCSQNMNHEYMSWYRQDPGLGLRQIYYSMNVEVTDKGDVPEGYKVSRKEKRNFPLILESPSPNQTSLYFCASALGGSGANVLTFGAGSRLTVL.